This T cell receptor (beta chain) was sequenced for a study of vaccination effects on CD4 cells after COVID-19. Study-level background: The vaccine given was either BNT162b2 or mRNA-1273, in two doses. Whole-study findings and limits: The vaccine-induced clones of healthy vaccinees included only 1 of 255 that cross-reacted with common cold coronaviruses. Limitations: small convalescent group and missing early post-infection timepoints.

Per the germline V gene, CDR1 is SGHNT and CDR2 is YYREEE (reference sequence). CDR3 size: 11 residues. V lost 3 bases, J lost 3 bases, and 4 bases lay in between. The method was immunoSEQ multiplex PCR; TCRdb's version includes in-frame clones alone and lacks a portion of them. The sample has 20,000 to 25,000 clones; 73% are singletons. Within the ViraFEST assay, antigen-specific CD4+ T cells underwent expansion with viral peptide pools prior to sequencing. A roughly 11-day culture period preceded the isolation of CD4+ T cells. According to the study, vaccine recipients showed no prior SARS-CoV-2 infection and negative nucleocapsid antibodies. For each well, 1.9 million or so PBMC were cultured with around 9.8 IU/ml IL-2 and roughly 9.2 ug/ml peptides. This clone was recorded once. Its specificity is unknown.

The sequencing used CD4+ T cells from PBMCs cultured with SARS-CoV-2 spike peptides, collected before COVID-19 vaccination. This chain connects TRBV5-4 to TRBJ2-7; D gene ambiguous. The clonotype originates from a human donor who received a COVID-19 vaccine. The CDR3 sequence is CASSYNYEQYF. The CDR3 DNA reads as TGTGCCAGCAGCTATAACTACGAGCAGTACTTC.